A selection of T cell receptor beta chains follows, all from one sample in a study of cytomegalovirus exposure and HLA in healthy donors. The table came from immunoSEQ multiplex PCR; TCRdb's copy has only in-frame clones and leaves some out. Among tens of thousands of clones listed, about 96% were seen once. Sequencing was carried out using PBMCs. The origin of the receptors is a man between 18 and 35 years old in good health and CMV-seronegative. The CDR3 runs from the conserved cysteine through the conserved F or W. Fields, in order: D gene, J gene, clone size, V gene, CDR3 DNA, CDR3 protein. The D gene is left open where the match is weak. A row's size may be missing; if present it is once, few, many or a size class.

TRBD1 | TRBJ2-7 | NA | TRBV4-1 | TGCGCCAGCAGCCCCCCCAGAGGACAGGGGGCCTACGAGCAGTACTTC | CASSPPRGQGAYEQYF
TRBD1 | TRBJ1-5 | NA | TRBV5-1 | TGCGCCAGCAGCCCGGACAGGGGGCAGGATCAGCCCCAGCATTTT | CASSPDRGQDQPQHF
NA | TRBJ2-5 | NA | TRBV5-1 | TGCGCCAGCAGCGAGGGACTCCCTCAAGAGACCCAGTACTTC | CASSEGLPQETQYF
NA | TRBJ2-3 | NA | TRBV28 | TGTGCCAGCAGTTTAAGGACAGCGGTATTAGCCACAGATACGCAGTATTTT | CASSLRTAVLATDTQYF
TRBD1 | TRBJ2-7 | NA | TRBV10-3 | TGTGCCATCACCACAGGGGAACGCTACGAGCAGTACTTC | CAITTGERYEQYF
NA | TRBJ1-5 | NA | TRBV27 | TGTGCCAGCAGTTTATCGAGAAATCAGCCCCAGCATTTT | CASSLSRNQPQHF
NA | TRBJ2-2 | NA | TRBV28 | TGTGCCAGCAGTTCGCGGGTAGCGCCCCCGAACACCGGGGAGCTGTTTTTT | CASSSRVAPPNTGELFF
TRBD1 | TRBJ1-2 | NA | TRBV7-2 | TGTGCCAGCAGCCGGTATCGACAGGGTACCTATGGCTACACCTTC | CASSRYRQGTYGYTF
NA | TRBJ1-5 | NA | TRBV7-8 | TGTGCCAGCAGCCCATCGGGGGTCGAACAGCCCCAGCATTTT | CASSPSGVEQPQHF
TRBD2 | TRBJ2-1 | NA | TRBV11-3 | TGTGCCAGCAGTAGACTAGCGGGAGCGAATGAGCAGTTCTTC | CASSRLAGANEQFF
NA | TRBJ2-1 | NA | TRBV6-5 | TGTGCCAGCAGTTACTTGGGCAGGGGCTCCTACAATGAGCAGTTCTTC | CASSYLGRGSYNEQFF
NA | TRBJ2-2 | NA | TRBV5-1 | TGCGCCAGCAGCGTAGGCGGGACAGTACGACTCGGGGAGCTGTTTTTT | CASSVGGTVRLGELFF
NA | TRBJ2-1 | NA | TRBV11-2 | TGTGCCAGCAGCCCTCCGGTTGGGAGCTCCTACAATGAGCAGTTCTTC | CASSPPVGSSYNEQFF
TRBD1 | TRBJ2-4 | NA | TRBV5-6 | TGTGCCAGCAGCTTTCCGGGACAGGGTCCCAAAAACATTCAGTACTTC | CASSFPGQGPKNIQYF
TRBD2 | TRBJ2-3 | NA | TRBV5-1 | TGCGCCAGCAGCTTGGTAGCGGGACTATTTCCAGATACGCAGTATTTT | CASSLVAGLFPDTQYF
TRBD1 | TRBJ1-4 | NA | TRBV4-1 | TGCGCCAGCAGCCAAGGGACAGGGTCTGCTAATGAAAAACTGTTTTTT | CASSQGTGSANEKLFF
NA | TRBJ1-4 | NA | TRBV28 | TGTGCCAGCAGAACAGGGAATTATGAAAAACTGTTTTTT | CASRTGNYEKLFF
TRBD1 | TRBJ1-2 | NA | TRBV5-1 | TGCGCCAGCTTCGGAGACAGGGGGCCGATCGGCTACACCTTC | CASFGDRGPIGYTF
NA | TRBJ2-2 | few | TRBV5-4 | TGTGCCAGCAGCCCCGACCAGGGTGCGAACACCGGGGAGCTGTTTTTT | CASSPDQGANTGELFF
NA | TRBJ1-1 | NA | TRBV6-6 | TGTGCCAGCAGTTACACAGGGTTGGCGGCGGCTTTCTTT | CASSYTGLAAAFF
NA | TRBJ2-3 | NA | TRBV6-4 | TGTGCCAGCAGTTTCGGTGATACGCAGTATTTT | CASSFGDTQYF
TRBD2 | TRBJ2-1 | NA | TRBV7-2 | TGTGCCAGCAGCTTAAGGCGGCGGGAGTCGTCCTACAATGAGCAGTTCTTC | CASSLRRRESSYNEQFF
TRBD1 | TRBJ1-1 | NA | TRBV28 | TGTGCCAGCAGTTTAGCCGGGGACAGACCGCACACTGAAGCTTTCTTT | CASSLAGDRPHTEAFF
NA | TRBJ1-1 | NA | TRBV27 | TGTGCCAGCAGTTTAAGGGGTTGGACTGAAGCTTTCTTT | CASSLRGWTEAFF
NA | TRBJ2-7 | NA | TRBV7-9 | TGTGCCAGCAGCTTAGAAACCCACAGGAAAACCTACGAGCAGTACTTC | CASSLETHRKTYEQYF
TRBD2 | TRBJ2-1 | NA | TRBV5-1 | TGCGCCAGCAGCTTGACGGGGGGACCAGAGCAGTTCTTC | CASSLTGGPEQFF
NA | TRBJ1-1 | once | TRBV9 | TGTGCCAGCAGCGAGGGACAACTAACTGAAGCTTTCTTT | CASSEGQLTEAFF
NA | TRBJ2-5 | NA | TRBV5-1 | TGCGCCAGCAGCTTGTCAAGGGGCCAAGAGACCCAGTACTTC | CASSLSRGQETQYF
TRBD2 | TRBJ2-7 | once | TRBV7-9 | TGTGCCAGCAGCCCTGCGGGGCTAGCGGGAGTCACCTACGAGCAGTACTTC | CASSPAGLAGVTYEQYF
NA | TRBJ1-2 | once | TRBV9 | TGTGCCAGCAGCGTGTCAGGCTATGGCTACACCTTC | CASSVSGYGYTF
NA | TRBJ2-5 | NA | TRBV6-5 | TGTGCCTCACGTCGTGGGCGACGCCAAGAGATCCAGTACTTC | CASRRGRRQEIQYF
TRBD2 | TRBJ2-1 | NA | TRBV7-8 | TGTGCCAGCAGCTGGTCCTCGACTAGCGGGAATGCGAATGAGCAGTTCTTC | CASSWSSTSGNANEQFF
TRBD2 | TRBJ2-1 | once | TRBV27 | TGTGCCAGCATTCAGACTAGCGGGACCTCCTACAATGAGCAGTTCTTC | CASIQTSGTSYNEQFF
NA | TRBJ2-2 | NA | TRBV6-6 | TGTGCCAGCACCGATGTTGGGAGTCGTGTCGGGGAGCTGTTTTTT | CASTDVGSRVGELFF
TRBD1 | TRBJ1-4 | once | TRBV7-8 | TGTGCCAGCATAGGGACAGGAACTAATGAAAAACTGTTTTTT | CASIGTGTNEKLFF
NA | TRBJ2-3 | NA | TRBV6-1 | TGTGCCAGCACCCCACAGGGAGCAACGCAGTATTTT | CASTPQGATQYF
NA | TRBJ1-1 | once | TRBV30 | TGTGCCTGGTGGCCTGAAGCTTTCTTT | CAWWPEAFF
NA | TRBJ2-3 | few | TRBV4-2 | TGTGCCAGCAGCCAAGAACTCCAGCGGAGCACAGATACGCAGTATTTT | CASSQELQRSTDTQYF
TRBD2 | TRBJ2-7 | NA | TRBV10-2 | TGCGCCAGCGGATTGGGGGGGGGAAGTTACGAGCAGTACTTC | CASGLGGGSYEQYF
NA | TRBJ1-4 | NA | TRBV10-2 | TGCGCCAGCAGTCCCTTAGGGGTTAATGAAAAACTGTTTTTT | CASSPLGVNEKLFF
TRBD2 | TRBJ2-6 | once | TRBV5-4 | TGTGCCAGCAGCGGACTAGCGGGAGAGGGTGGGGCCAACGTCCTGACTTTC | CASSGLAGEGGANVLTF
TRBD1 | TRBJ1-1 | NA | TRBV30 | TGTGCCTGGGGGCTCAGGGGGCTGGGAGCTTTCTTT | CAWGLRGLGAFF
NA | TRBJ2-1 | once | TRBV5-1 | TGCGCCAGCAGCCTGCAACCGGGACTTGAGAATGAGCAGTTCTTC | CASSLQPGLENEQFF
TRBD1 | TRBJ1-5 | once | TRBV7-9 | TGTGCCAGCAGCGGACGGGACAGTAATCAGCCCCAGCATTTT | CASSGRDSNQPQHF
NA | TRBJ1-2 | NA | TRBV6-5 | TGTGCCAGCAGTCCAGACTTTCTTCAGAGGGATGGCTACACCTTC | CASSPDFLQRDGYTF
NA | TRBJ2-1 | NA | TRBV27 | TGTGCGACCCACAGGGTGGGCAATGAGCAGTTCTTC | CATHRVGNEQFF
TRBD2 | TRBJ2-1 | NA | TRBV9 | TGTGCCAGCAGCGCTAGCGGGGCGGCCTACAATGAGCAGTTCTTC | CASSASGAAYNEQFF
NA | TRBJ1-4 | NA | TRBV5-1 | TGCGCCAGCAGAATAACAGGGAAGGAAAAACTGTTTTTT | CASRITGKEKLFF
NA | TRBJ1-1 | NA | TRBV29-1 | TGCAGCGGAAGGGGGGGCAGGGGTGACACTGAAGCTTTCTTT | CSGRGGRGDTEAFF
NA | TRBJ1-2 | NA | TRBV15 | TGTGCCACCAGCAGGGAAGCGGGGGCGGATGGCTACACCTTC | CATSREAGADGYTF
TRBD1 | TRBJ1-2 | NA | TRBV19 | TGTGCCAGTAGTATAGGTCAGGGGGCTAACTATGGCTACACCTTC | CASSIGQGANYGYTF
TRBD1 | TRBJ2-1 | once | TRBV27 | TGTGCCACCATCCGGGACAGGGCAAACCATGAGCAGTTCTTC | CATIRDRANHEQFF
NA | TRBJ1-3 | NA | TRBV30 | TGTGCCTGGAGTGCCCTTTCCCTCAGATATTTT | CAWSALSLRYF
NA | TRBJ2-5 | NA | TRBV7-7 | TGTGCTAGCAGCCTTATGCCAGGGGAGACCCAGTACTTC | CASSLMPGETQYF
NA | TRBJ1-2 | NA | TRBV10-3 | TGTGCCATCAGGTCGGACAGTAATGGCTACACCTTC | CAIRSDSNGYTF
TRBD1 | TRBJ2-1 | NA | TRBV10-2 | TGCGCCAGCAGCGGTATTGGCGGGACAGGGGATAATGAGCAGTTCTTC | CASSGIGGTGDNEQFF
NA | TRBJ1-4 | NA | TRBV6-6 | TGTGCCAGCAGTTACGAGAATGAAAAACTGTTTTTT | CASSYENEKLFF